This entry lists 14 T cell receptor beta chains sequenced from one sample in a study of T cell changes during pregnancy in multiple sclerosis. The data were produced by immunoSEQ multiplex PCR, yet TCRdb's version contains in-frame clones alone and is incomplete. The sample carries 20,000 to 25,000 clones, approximately 92% recorded once. The source material was CD8+ T cells from peripheral blood mononuclear cells, sampled in the third trimester of pregnancy. The source is a female donor with multiple sclerosis, enrolled in a pregnancy study.

The chain has TRBV21-1 and TRBJ2-5; the DNA was not compared with TRBD2, the D call given in the table. TRBV21-1 is designated a pseudogene. This CDR3 is 14 amino acids long. CDR3 loop: CASSQSASGETQYF. The CDR3 bases are TGTGCCAGCAGCCAATCGGCTAGCGGAGAGACCCAGTACTTC.

The chain uses TRBV7-9 and TRBJ2-7; a possible D gene is TRBD1 (5 bases). Germline V gene lookup returns CDR1 SEHNR and CDR2 FQNEAQ (reference sequence). The CDR3 length is 14 residues. The V end lost 2 bases, the J end lost 3 bases, and 11 bases lay between the germline ends. CDR3 DNA: TGTGCCAGCAGCTTATACAGGTCCGGCTACGAGCAGTACTTC. It encodes CASSLYRSGYEQYF.

This chain uses TRBV2 with TRBJ1-1; 7 nucleotides line up with TRBD1. This CDR3 spans 15 amino acids. Germline V lookup: CDR1 SNHLY, CDR2 FYNNEI. With 6 bases clipped from V and 1 base from J, the junction kept 8 bases outside the gene matches. Here the CDR3 reads CASSLGTAGNTEAFF. The CDR3, as DNA: TGTGCCAGCAGCCTTGGGACAGCGGGGAACACTGAAGCTTTCTTT.

This clone was detected once. J is TRBJ2-3 and V is TRBV23-1, with 9 bases identical to TRBD2. TRBV23-1 is recorded as an ORF, its role being uncertain. The CDR3 is 16 residues long. The V segment lost 0 bases and the J segment 2 bases; nucleotides outside the gene matches: 3. This CDR3 is CASSQSTSGYTDTQYF. CDR3 bases: TGCGCCAGCAGTCAATCGACTAGCGGCTACACAGATACGCAGTATTTT.

The V call is TRBV7-8, the J call TRBJ1-5; a weak D match, TRBD1 (6 bases). Trimming stripped 5 bases from V and 0 bases from J, with 17 bases between. Germline-derived CDR1 and CDR2 are SGHVS and FQNEAQ. The CDR3 runs to 17 residues. The CDR3 DNA reads as TGTGCCAGCAGCCCCTTTCCACAGGGTTATAGCAATCAGCCCCAGCATTTT. It encodes CASSPFPQGYSNQPQHF.

This rearrangement joins TRBV10-3 to TRBJ2-1; 7 bases align to TRBD2. Per the germline V gene, CDR1 is ENHRY and CDR2 is SYGVKD. Trimming cost V 4 bases and J 4 bases; bases outside gene matches: 13. The CDR3 is 17 residues long. The CDR3 region has the DNA TGTGCCATCAGTGGCCCGGGGAGGGGAGGGCCTTACAATGAGCAGTTCTTC. This translates into CAISGPGRGGPYNEQFF.

This chain joins TRBV28 and TRBJ2-1, with D possibly being TRBD1 (6 bases). The CDR3 is made up of 14 amino acids. Trimming pared 3 bases from V and 4 bases from J, leaving 10 bases between. The germline V gene has CDR1 MDHEN and CDR2 SYDVKM. The CDR3 here is CASSFGQIYNEQFF. The DNA for the CDR3 is TGTGCCAGCAGTTTCGGACAGATTTACAATGAGCAGTTCTTC. Full variable domain (outside the CDR3, taken from reference TRBV28 and TRBJ2-1): DVKVTQSSRYLVKRTGEKVFLECVQDMDHENMFWYRQDPGLGLRLIYFSYDVKMKEKGDIPEGYSVSREKKERFSLILESASTNQTSMYLCASSFGQIYNEQFFGPGTRLTVL.

The chain uses TRBV27 and TRBJ1-6, with 7 bases lining up with TRBD1. J gave up 10 bases and V 5 bases, and 5 bases lay outside the gene matches. From germline, CDR1 is MNHEY and CDR2 SMNVEV (reference sequence). The CDR3 runs to 13 residues. CDR3 sequence: CASSPTGVSPLHF. As DNA, the CDR3 is TGTGCCAGCAGTCCTACAGGGGTATCACCCCTCCACTTT.

The gene calls are TRBV5-5 and TRBJ2-7; TRBD1 matches at 8 bases. With 3 bases clipped from V and 5 bases from J, the junction kept 4 bases outside the gene matches. Looked up from germline, CDR1 is SGHKS and CDR2 is YYEKEE (reference sequence). This CDR3 contains 13 residues. This CDR3 reads CASSYWTGNEQYF. CDR3 DNA sequence: TGTGCCAGCAGCTATTGGACAGGGAACGAGCAGTACTTC. Combining the CDR3 with reference TRBV5-5 and TRBJ2-7 gives the whole variable domain DAGVTQSPTHLIKTRGQQVTLRCSPISGHKSVSWYQQVLGQGPQFIFQYYEKEERGRGNFPDRFSARQFPNYSSELNVNALLLGDSALYLCASSYWTGNEQYFGPGTRLTVT.

V usage is TRBV14 and J usage is TRBJ2-1; maybe TRBD1 (6 bases). The CDR3 runs 15 residues. V lost 3 bases, J lost 0 bases, and 9 bases lay in between. Germline V gene lookup returns CDR1 SGHDN and CDR2 FVKESK. The CDR3 loop reads CASSHTGSSYNEQFF. DNA for the CDR3: TGTGCCAGCAGCCACACAGGGAGCTCCTACAATGAGCAGTTCTTC.

The DNA for the CDR3 is TGTGCCAGTAGTATGGGTCCGTGGAGCACTGAAGCTTTCTTT. This codes for CASSMGPWSTEAFF. The chain uses TRBV19 and TRBJ1-1; D uncertain. Germline V gene sequence: CDR1 LNHDA, CDR2 SQIVND (reference sequence). The V end lost 3 bases, the J end lost 4 bases, and 12 bases lay between the germline ends. This CDR3 region has 14 residues. Full variable domain (remainder filled in from reference TRBV19 and TRBJ1-1): DGGITQSPKYLFRKEGQNVTLSCEQNLNHDAMYWYRQDPGQGLRLIYYSQIVNDFQKGDIAEGYSVSREKKESFPLTVTSAQKNPTAFYLCASSMGPWSTEAFFGQGTRLTVV.

The rearrangement links TRBV7-2 to TRBJ2-7, with D tentatively TRBD2 (6 bases). Germline assignment: CDR1 SGHTA and CDR2 FQGNSA. V was clipped by 4 bases and J by 4 bases, with 17 bases between them. There are 15 residues in the CDR3. The CDR3 sequence: CASSYLSGVVYEQYF. In DNA, the CDR3 is TGTGCCAGCAGCTACCTTTCGGGAGTAGTTTACGAGCAGTACTTC.

The rearrangement uses TRBV2 and TRBJ2-7, with 10 bases fitting TRBD1. Trimming took 8 bases from V and 4 from J; bases not matched to a gene: 8. The CDR3 has 14 residues. The V gene's germline CDR1 is SNHLY and CDR2 FYNNEI. CDR3: CASGDRGRTYEQYF. The CDR3 DNA follows: TGTGCCAGCGGAGACAGGGGGCGCACGTACGAGCAGTACTTC.

This rearrangement joins TRBV4-3 to TRBJ1-6; D remains unclear. CDR1 is LGHNA, CDR2 YSLEER, per germline. Trimming cost V 0 bases and J 8 bases, with 11 bases left between them. The CDR3 runs to 15 residues. The CDR3 here is CASSQELTGDSPLHF. In DNA, the CDR3 is TGCGCCAGCAGCCAAGAGCTCACCGGAGATTCACCCCTCCACTTT.